Listed below are T cell receptor beta chains from one sample, sequenced in a study of blood T cell repertoires in COVID-19. The assay was immunoSEQ multiplex PCR, and TCRdb's table has in-frame clones only and misses some. In the table there are more than 95,000 clones, about four fifths of which are singletons. Sequenced: peripheral blood. All receptors derive from a man in his 60s with acute or convalescent COVID-19. Each CDR3 is given with its conserved first and last residue. The D gene is left open where the match is weak. Rows may omit the clone size; those that give it use once, few, many or a size class.

DNA: TGCGCCAGCAAAGAAGGACAGGGGGGTACGGCGGCTTTCTTT
CDR3: CASKEGQGGTAAFF
V: TRBV10-1
J: TRBJ1-1
D: TRBD1
length: 14
size: once

DNA: TGTGCCAGCTCACCAATCGGGCTAGCGGGAGTCAATGAGCAGTTCTTC
CDR3: CASSPIGLAGVNEQFF
V: TRBV18
J: TRBJ2-1
D: TRBD2
length: 16
size: .

DNA: TGCGCCAGCAGCTTTGAAGTAGCGCGCACCGGGGAGCTGTTTTTT
CDR3: CASSFEVARTGELFF
V: TRBV5-1
J: TRBJ2-2
D: .
length: 15
size: .

DNA: TGTGCCAGCAGCACGACAGGGCTCTCTGGAAACACCATATATTTT
CDR3: CASSTTGLSGNTIYF
V: TRBV9
J: TRBJ1-3
D: TRBD1
length: 15
size: few

DNA: TGTGCCTGGAGTCCGGGGTGGGTGATGGATGAGCAGTTCTTC
CDR3: CAWSPGWVMDEQFF
V: TRBV30
J: TRBJ2-1
D: .
length: 14
size: .

DNA: TGCGCCAGCAGCGCCACCGTCGGCTCTGGGGCCAACGTCCTGACTTTC
CDR3: CASSATVGSGANVLTF
V: TRBV5-1
J: TRBJ2-6
D: .
length: 16
size: once

DNA: TGTGCCAGCAGCTCCCGTCGGGAGAGCGCCTACAATGAGCAGTTCTTC
CDR3: CASSSRRESAYNEQFF
V: TRBV11-3
J: TRBJ2-1
D: .
length: 16
size: .

DNA: TGTGCCAGCAGTCCCGGAGGGATGGGCAATCAGCCCCAGCATTTT
CDR3: CASSPGGMGNQPQHF
V: TRBV27
J: TRBJ1-5
D: .
length: 15
size: .

DNA: TGCGCCAGCAGCCAAGAAATATTTGACAGGGCCTTTGGCTACACCTTC
CDR3: CASSQEIFDRAFGYTF
V: TRBV4-3
J: TRBJ1-2
D: TRBD1
length: 16
size: .

DNA: TGTGCCAGCTCACCACCGGGTTCCCTGAGGACTGAAGCTTTCTTT
CDR3: CASSPPGSLRTEAFF
V: TRBV18
J: TRBJ1-1
D: .
length: 15
size: .